What follows are 12 T cell receptor beta chains derived from one specimen sequenced in a study of memory CD4+ T cells and cytomegalovirus serostatus. Using immunoSEQ multiplex PCR, the repertoire was profiled, and TCRdb retains in-frame clones only, with some absent. This table holds tens of thousands of clones, around four fifths found once. Single viable CD3+CD4+CD8-CD45RO+ cells were sorted as the memory CD4+ T cells. Sequencing used memory CD4+ T cells from blood. These receptors all come from an adult in good health and CMV-seropositive.

CDR3 sequence (DNA): TGTGCCAGCAGCTCGATAGCGGGAGCTCGCGAGCAGTACTTC. Protein sequence: CASSSIAGAREQYF. V gene TRBV5-4 combines with J gene TRBJ2-7; TRBD2 matches at 9 bases. Germline V gene sequence: CDR1 SGHNT, CDR2 YYREEE (reference sequence). Trimming removed 3 bases from V and 6 bases from J; junction bases left unmatched: 7. The CDR3 totals 14 residues.

This sequence joins TRBV18 and TRBJ2-7; TRBD2 matches 9 bases. V shed 0 bases, J shed 2 bases, and the junction held 8 bases outside the gene matches. The CDR3 length is 17 residues. The germline gives CDR1 KGHSH, CDR2 LQKENI. The CDR3 DNA is TGTGCCAGCTCACCACCAGGATCGTTAGCGGGGGCCTACGAGCAGTACTTC. Encoded protein: CASSPPGSLAGAYEQYF.

This clone was observed a few times. The V and J genes are TRBV19 and TRBJ2-5; TRBD1 matches 7 bases. Germline CDR1 and CDR2: LNHDA and SQIVND (reference sequence). The J segment lost 4 bases and the V segment lost 6 bases, leaving 5 bases of the junction unmatched. This CDR3 is 13 amino acids long. The CDR3 region has the DNA TGTGCCAGTAGCGCTACAGGGGCAGAGACCCAGTACTTC. Protein: CASSATGAETQYF.

V gene TRBV10-3 combines with J gene TRBJ2-7; 12 bases are shared with TRBD2. This CDR3 is 15 amino acids long. V dropped 3 bases and J dropped 2; count of bases not matched to a gene: 2. From germline, CDR1 is ENHRY and CDR2 SYGVKD. Here the CDR3 reads CAISDLAGGPYEQYF. DNA of the CDR3: TGTGCCATCAGTGATCTAGCGGGGGGGCCCTACGAGCAGTACTTC.

The sample holds one count of this clone. CDR3 loop: CSVEGLGGGEAFF. The CDR3 nucleotides read TGCAGCGTTGAAGGACTGGGCGGGGGTGAAGCTTTCTTT. The chain joins TRBV29-1 to TRBJ1-1; D might be TRBD1 (5 bases). The CDR3 runs to 13 residues. The V end was cut by 1 base, the J end by 7 bases, with 13 bases between. Per germline, CDR1 SQVTM and CDR2 ANQGSEA.

The genes are TRBV5-4 and TRBJ2-3; maybe TRBD1 (6 bases). The V end was cut by 0 bases, the J end by 1 base, with 12 bases between. Germline V gene data show CDR1 as SGHNT and CDR2 as YYREEE (reference sequence). The CDR3 is 16 residues long. CDR3 nucleotides: TGTGCCAGCAGCTTGGTCGTCAGGGGAGGCACAGATACGCAGTATTTT. Amino acid sequence: CASSLVVRGGTDTQYF.

The chain has TRBV2 and TRBJ1-1; weak D call: TRBD1 (5 bases). The length of the CDR3 is 14 residues. The V gene lost 6 bases and the J gene lost 4 bases, with 15 bases spanning the gap. CDR1 and CDR2 (germline): SNHLY, FYNNEI. In DNA, the CDR3 is TGTGCCAGCAGCTGGGGCCGAGGCGGCACTGAAGCTTTCTTT. It yields the protein CASSWGRGGTEAFF.

The chain is built from TRBV19 and TRBJ2-7, with D tentatively TRBD1 (5 bases). Per the germline V gene, CDR1 is LNHDA and CDR2 is SQIVND (reference sequence). V was trimmed by 5 bases and J by 2 bases, leaving 13 bases between them. The CDR3 runs 14 residues. This CDR3 is CASSGGHGPYEQYF. In DNA, the CDR3 is TGTGCCAGTAGTGGTGGACATGGGCCCTACGAGCAGTACTTC.

The V and J genes are TRBV18 and TRBJ1-2; no reliable D call. This CDR3 spans 12 amino acids. Trimming took 1 base from V and 4 from J, leaving 4 bases between them. Germline CDR1 reads KGHSH; CDR2 reads LQKENI. CDR3 sequence reads: CASSPRPYGYTF. CDR3 nucleotide sequence: TGTGCCAGCTCACCACGCCCCTATGGCTACACCTTC.

The chain recombines TRBV18 with TRBJ2-7, with D possibly TRBD1 on 6 matching bases. Deletions cut 5 bases from V and 7 bases from J, with 18 bases between. The V gene's germline CDR1 is KGHSH and CDR2 LQKENI. CDR3 length: 14 residues. CDR3 nucleotide sequence: TGTGCCAGCTCAGCCGGGACACCCCCTACGGAGCAGTACTTC. Protein product: CASSAGTPPTEQYF.

The rearrangement uses TRBV4-1 and TRBJ1-1; D is possibly TRBD1 (6 bases). This CDR3 spans 15 amino acids. Germline-derived CDR1 and CDR2 are MGHRA and YSYEKL. The V end was cut by 0 bases, the J end by 1 base, with 9 bases between. CDR3 coding DNA: TGCGCCAGCAGCCAAGATAACAGGGCGAACACTGAAGCTTTCTTT. This encodes CASSQDNRANTEAFF.

The V call is TRBV18, the J call TRBJ1-5; no clear D. The germline gives CDR1 KGHSH, CDR2 LQKENI. This CDR3 has 14 amino acids. V lost 4 bases to trimming and J lost 1 base, with 8 bases between them. The CDR3 DNA sequence: TGTGCCAGCTCACTCGGCCCAAGCAATCAGCCCCAGCATTTT. It specifies CASSLGPSNQPQHF. Filled out from reference TRBV18 and TRBJ1-5, the complete variable domain reads NAGVMQNPRHLVRRRGQEARLRCSPMKGHSHVYWYRQLPEEGLKFMVYLQKENIIDESGMPKERFSAEFPKEGPSILRIQQVVRGDSAAYFCASSLGPSNQPQHFGDGTRLSIL.